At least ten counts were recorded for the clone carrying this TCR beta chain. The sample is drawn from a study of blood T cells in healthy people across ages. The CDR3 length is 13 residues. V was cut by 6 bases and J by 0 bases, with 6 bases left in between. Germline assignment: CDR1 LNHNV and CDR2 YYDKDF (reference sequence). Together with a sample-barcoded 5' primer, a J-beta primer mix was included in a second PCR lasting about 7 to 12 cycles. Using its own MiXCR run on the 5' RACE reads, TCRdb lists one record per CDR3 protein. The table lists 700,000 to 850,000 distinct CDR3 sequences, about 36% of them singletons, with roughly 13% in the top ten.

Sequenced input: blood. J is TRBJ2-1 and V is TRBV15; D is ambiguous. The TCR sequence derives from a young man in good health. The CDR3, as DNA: TGTGCCACCAGGTGGATCTCCTACAATGAGCAGTTCTTC. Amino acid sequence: CATRWISYNEQFF.